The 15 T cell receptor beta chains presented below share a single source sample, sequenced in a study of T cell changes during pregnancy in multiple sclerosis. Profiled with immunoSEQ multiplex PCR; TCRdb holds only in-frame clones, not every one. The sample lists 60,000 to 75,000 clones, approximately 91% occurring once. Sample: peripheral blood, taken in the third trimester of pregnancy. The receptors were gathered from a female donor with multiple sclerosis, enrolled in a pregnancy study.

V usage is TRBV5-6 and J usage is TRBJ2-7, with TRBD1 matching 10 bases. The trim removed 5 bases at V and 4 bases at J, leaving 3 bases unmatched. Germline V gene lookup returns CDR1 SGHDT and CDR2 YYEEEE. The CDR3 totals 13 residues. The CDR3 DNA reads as TGTGCCAGCAGTTGGGGACAGGGGTACGAGCAGTACTTC. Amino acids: CASSWGQGYEQYF.

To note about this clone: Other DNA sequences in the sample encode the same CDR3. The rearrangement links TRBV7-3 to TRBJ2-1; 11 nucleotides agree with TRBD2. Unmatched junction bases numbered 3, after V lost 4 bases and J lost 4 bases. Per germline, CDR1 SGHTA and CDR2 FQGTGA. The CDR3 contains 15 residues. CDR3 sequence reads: CASSSGTSGYNEQFF. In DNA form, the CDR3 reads TGTGCCAGCAGCTCCGGGACTAGCGGTTACAATGAGCAGTTCTTC. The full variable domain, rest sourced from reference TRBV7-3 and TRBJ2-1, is GAGVSQTPSNKVTEKGKYVELRCDPISGHTALYWYRQSLGQGPEFLIYFQGTGAADDSGLPNDRFFAVRPEGSVSTLKIQRTERGDSAVYLCASSSGTSGYNEQFFGPGTRLTVL.

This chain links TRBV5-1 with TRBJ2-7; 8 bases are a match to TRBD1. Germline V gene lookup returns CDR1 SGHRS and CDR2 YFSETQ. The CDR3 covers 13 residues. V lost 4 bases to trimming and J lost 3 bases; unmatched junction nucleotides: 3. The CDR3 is CASSRGQGYEQYF. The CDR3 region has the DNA TGCGCCAGCAGCAGAGGACAGGGCTACGAGCAGTACTTC. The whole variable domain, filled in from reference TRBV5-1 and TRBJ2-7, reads KAGVTQTPRYLIKTRGQQVTLSCSPISGHRSVSWYQQTPGQGLQFLFEYFSETQRNKGNFPGRFSGRQFSNSRSEMNVSTLELGDSALYLCASSRGQGYEQYFGPGTRLTVT.

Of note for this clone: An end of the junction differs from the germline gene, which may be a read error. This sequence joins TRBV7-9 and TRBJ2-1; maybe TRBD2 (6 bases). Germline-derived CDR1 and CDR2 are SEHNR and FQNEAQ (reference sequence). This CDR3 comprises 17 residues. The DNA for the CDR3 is TGTGCCAGCAGCGTAGCCGGGGGATTTGGTGATAGGGATGAGCAGTTCTTC. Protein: CASSVAGGFGDRDEQFF.

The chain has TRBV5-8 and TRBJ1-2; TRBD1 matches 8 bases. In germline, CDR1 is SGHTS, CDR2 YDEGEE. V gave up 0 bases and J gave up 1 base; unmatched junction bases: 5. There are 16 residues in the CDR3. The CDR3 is CASSLVTGGDNYGYTF. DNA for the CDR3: TGTGCCAGCAGCTTGGTCACAGGGGGAGATAACTATGGCTACACCTTC.

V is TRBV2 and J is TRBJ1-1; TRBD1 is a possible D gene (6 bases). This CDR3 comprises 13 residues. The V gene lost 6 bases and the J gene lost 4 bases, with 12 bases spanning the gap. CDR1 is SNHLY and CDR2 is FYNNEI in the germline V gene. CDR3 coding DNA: TGTGCCAGCAGAAGACAGGCCCCCACTGAAGCTTTCTTT. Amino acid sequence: CASRRQAPTEAFF.

The CDR3 coding sequence is TGTGCCAGCAGGAAGGGAGCGGGGACCCACAATGAGCAGTTCTTC. This gives the protein CASRKGAGTHNEQFF. J is TRBJ2-1 and V is TRBV27; 7 nucleotides match TRBD2. V shed 6 bases, J shed 5 bases, and the junction held 10 bases outside the gene matches. Germline CDR1 MNHEY, CDR2 SMNVEV (reference sequence). The CDR3 loop spans 15 amino acids.

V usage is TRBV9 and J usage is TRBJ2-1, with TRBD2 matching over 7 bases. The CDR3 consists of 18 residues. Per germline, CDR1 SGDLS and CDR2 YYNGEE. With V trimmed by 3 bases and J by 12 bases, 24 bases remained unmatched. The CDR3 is CASSGQKGRLALLTAQFF. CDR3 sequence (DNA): TGTGCCAGCAGCGGACAAAAAGGGAGACTAGCTCTTCTCACCGCGCAGTTCTTC.

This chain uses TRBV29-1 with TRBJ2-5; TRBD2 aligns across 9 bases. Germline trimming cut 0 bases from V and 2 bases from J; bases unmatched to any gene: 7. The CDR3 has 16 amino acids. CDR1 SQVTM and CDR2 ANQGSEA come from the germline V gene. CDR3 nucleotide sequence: TGCAGCGTTGAAGATCTTTCCGCGGGGGGGCAAGAGACCCAGTACTTC. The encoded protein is CSVEDLSAGGQETQYF. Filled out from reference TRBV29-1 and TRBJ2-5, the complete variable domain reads SAVISQKPSRDICQRGTSLTIQCQVDSQVTMMFWYRQQPGQSLTLIATANQGSEATYESGFVIDKFPISRPNLTFSTLTVSNMSPEDSSIYLCSVEDLSAGGQETQYFGPGTRLLVL.

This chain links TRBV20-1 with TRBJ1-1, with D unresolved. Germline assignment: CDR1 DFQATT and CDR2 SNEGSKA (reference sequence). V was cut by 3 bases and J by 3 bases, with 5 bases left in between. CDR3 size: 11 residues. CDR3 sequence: CSASTDTEAFF. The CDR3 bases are TGCAGTGCTAGTACGGACACTGAAGCTTTCTTT.

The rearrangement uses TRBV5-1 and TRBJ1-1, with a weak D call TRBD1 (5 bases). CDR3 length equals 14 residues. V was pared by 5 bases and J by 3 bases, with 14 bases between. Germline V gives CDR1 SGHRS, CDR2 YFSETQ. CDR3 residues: CASSTMWGDTEAFF. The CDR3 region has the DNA TGCGCCAGCAGTACTATGTGGGGGGACACTGAAGCTTTCTTT.

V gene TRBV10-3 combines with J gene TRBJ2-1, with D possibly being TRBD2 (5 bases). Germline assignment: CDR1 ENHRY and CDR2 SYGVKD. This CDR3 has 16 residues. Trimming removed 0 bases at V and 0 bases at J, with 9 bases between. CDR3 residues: CAISESRASSYNEQFF. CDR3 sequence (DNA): TGTGCCATCAGTGAGTCGAGGGCTAGCTCCTACAATGAGCAGTTCTTC.

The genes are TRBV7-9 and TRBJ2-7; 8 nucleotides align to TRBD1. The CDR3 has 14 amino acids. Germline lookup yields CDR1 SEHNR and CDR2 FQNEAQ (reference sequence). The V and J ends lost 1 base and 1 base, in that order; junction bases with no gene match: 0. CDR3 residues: CASSLGDRSYEQYF. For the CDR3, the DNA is TGTGCCAGCAGCTTAGGGGACAGGTCCTACGAGCAGTACTTC.

CDR3 protein: CASSQDHSGGLAYYNEQFF. CDR3 DNA sequence: TGTGCCAGCAGCCAAGATCACAGTGGGGGACTAGCCTACTACAATGAGCAGTTCTTC. V usage is TRBV4-2 and J usage is TRBJ2-1, with 9 bases aligning to TRBD2. Germline V gene lookup returns CDR1 LGHNA and CDR2 YNFKEQ. The CDR3 loop spans 19 amino acids. V was clipped by 0 bases and J by 3 bases; unmatched bases: 12.

CDR3 in amino acids: CASTSQRTYGYTF. The DNA for the CDR3 is TGTGCCAGCACTTCACAGCGGACCTATGGCTACACCTTC. This chain uses TRBV28 with TRBJ1-2; D not certain. Between the trimmed V and J ends, which lost 7 bases and 4 bases, there was a span of 13 bases. The CDR3 runs 13 residues. From germline, CDR1 is MDHEN and CDR2 SYDVKM.